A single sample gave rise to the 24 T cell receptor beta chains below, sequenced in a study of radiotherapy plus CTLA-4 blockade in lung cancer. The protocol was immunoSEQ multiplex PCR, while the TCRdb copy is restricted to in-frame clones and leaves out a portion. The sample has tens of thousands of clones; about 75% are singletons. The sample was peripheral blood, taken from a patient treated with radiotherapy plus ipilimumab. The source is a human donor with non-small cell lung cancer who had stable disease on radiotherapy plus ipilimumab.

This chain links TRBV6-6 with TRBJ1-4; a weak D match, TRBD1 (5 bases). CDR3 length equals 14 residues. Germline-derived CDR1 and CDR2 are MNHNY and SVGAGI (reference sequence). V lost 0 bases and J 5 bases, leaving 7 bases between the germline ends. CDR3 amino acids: CASSYSAGNEKLFF. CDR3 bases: TGTGCCAGCAGTTACTCGGCAGGGAATGAAAAACTGTTTTTT.

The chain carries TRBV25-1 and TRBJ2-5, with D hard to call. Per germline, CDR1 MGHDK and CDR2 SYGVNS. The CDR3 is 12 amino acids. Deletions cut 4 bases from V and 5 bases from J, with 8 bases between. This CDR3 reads CASSASVETQYF. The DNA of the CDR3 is TGTGCCAGCAGTGCCAGCGTGGAGACCCAGTACTTC.

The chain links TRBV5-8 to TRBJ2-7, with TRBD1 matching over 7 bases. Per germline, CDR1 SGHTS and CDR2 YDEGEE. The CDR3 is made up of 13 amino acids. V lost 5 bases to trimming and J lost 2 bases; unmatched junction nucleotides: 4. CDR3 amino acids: CASSRTGAYEQYF. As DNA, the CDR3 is TGTGCCAGCAGTCGGACAGGAGCCTACGAGCAGTACTTC.

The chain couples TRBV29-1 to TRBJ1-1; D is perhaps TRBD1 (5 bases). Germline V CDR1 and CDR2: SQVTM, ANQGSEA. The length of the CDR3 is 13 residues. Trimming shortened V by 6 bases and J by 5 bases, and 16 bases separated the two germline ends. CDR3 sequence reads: CSVWRDAGTEAFF. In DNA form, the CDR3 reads TGCAGCGTCTGGAGGGACGCGGGGACTGAAGCTTTCTTT.

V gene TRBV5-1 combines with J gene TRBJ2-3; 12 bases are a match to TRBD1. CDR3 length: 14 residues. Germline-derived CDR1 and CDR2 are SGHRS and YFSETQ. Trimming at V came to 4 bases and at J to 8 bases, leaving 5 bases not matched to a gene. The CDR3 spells CASSVGQGAGTQYF. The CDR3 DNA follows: TGCGCCAGCAGCGTGGGACAGGGGGCGGGTACGCAGTATTTT.

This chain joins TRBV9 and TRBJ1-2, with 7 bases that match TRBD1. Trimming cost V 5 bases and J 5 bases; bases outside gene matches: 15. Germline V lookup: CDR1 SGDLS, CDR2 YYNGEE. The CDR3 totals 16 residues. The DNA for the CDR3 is TGTGCCAGCAGTGAAACAACAGGGGAAGACAGATATGGCTACACCTTC. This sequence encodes CASSETTGEDRYGYTF.

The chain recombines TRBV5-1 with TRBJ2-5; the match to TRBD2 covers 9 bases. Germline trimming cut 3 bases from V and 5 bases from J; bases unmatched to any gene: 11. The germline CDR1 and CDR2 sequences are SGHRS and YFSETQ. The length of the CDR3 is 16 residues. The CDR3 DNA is TGCGCCAGCAGCTCCCTGCGGGGGGGCCTTGGTGAGACCCAGTACTTC. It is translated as CASSSLRGGLGETQYF.

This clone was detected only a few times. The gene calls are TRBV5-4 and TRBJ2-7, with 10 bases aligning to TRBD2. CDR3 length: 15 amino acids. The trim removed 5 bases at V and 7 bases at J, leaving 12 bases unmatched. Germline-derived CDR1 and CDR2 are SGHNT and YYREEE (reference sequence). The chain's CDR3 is CASRPFSGGAGEQYF. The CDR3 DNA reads TGTGCCAGCAGGCCTTTCAGCGGGGGGGCGGGTGAGCAGTACTTC.

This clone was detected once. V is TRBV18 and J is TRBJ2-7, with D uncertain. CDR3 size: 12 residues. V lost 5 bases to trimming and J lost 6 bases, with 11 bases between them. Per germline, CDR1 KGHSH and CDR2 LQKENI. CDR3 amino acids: CASSTRVREQYF. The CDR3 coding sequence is TGTGCCAGCTCAACCCGAGTCCGCGAGCAGTACTTC. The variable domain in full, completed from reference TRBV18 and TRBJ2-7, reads NAGVMQNPRHLVRRRGQEARLRCSPMKGHSHVYWYRQLPEEGLKFMVYLQKENIIDESGMPKERFSAEFPKEGPSILRIQQVVRGDSAAYFCASSTRVREQYFGPGTRLTVT.

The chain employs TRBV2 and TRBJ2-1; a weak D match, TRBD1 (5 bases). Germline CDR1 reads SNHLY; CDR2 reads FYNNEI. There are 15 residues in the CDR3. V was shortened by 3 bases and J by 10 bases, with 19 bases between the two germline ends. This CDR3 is CASSDLQAYLIEQFF. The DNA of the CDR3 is TGTGCCAGCAGTGATTTACAGGCATACCTGATCGAGCAGTTCTTC.

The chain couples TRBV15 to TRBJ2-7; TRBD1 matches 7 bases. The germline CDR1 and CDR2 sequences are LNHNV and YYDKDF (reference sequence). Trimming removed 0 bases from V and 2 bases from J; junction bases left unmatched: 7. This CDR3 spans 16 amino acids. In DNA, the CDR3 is TGTGCCACCAGCAGAGAAAAAGGGGGACAGACCTACGAGCAGTACTTC. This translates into CATSREKGGQTYEQYF.

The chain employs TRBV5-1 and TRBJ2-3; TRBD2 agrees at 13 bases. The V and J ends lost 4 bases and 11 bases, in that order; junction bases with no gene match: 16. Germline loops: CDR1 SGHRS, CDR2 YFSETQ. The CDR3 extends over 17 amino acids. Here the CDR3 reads CASSTTGLAGAEGGQYF. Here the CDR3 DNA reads TGCGCCAGCAGCACCACCGGACTAGCGGGGGCCGAGGGGGGGCAGTATTTT.

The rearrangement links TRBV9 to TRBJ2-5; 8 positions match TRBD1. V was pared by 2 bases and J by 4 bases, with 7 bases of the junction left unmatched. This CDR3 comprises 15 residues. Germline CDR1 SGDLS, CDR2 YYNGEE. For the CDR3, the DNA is TGTGCCAGCAGCGTGAGGACAGGGAAGGCAGAGACCCAGTACTTC. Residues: CASSVRTGKAETQYF.

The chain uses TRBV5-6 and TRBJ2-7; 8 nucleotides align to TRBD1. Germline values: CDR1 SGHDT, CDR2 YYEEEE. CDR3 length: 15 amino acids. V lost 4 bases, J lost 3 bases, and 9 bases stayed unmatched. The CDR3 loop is CASSPDRVGGYEQYF. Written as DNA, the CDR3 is TGTGCCAGCAGCCCGGACAGGGTTGGTGGCTACGAGCAGTACTTC.

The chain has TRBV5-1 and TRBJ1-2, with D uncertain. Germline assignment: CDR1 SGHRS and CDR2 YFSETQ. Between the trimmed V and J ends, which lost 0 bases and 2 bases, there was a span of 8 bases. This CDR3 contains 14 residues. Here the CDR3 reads CASSLGAENYGYTF. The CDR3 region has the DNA TGCGCCAGCAGCTTGGGTGCAGAAAACTATGGCTACACCTTC.

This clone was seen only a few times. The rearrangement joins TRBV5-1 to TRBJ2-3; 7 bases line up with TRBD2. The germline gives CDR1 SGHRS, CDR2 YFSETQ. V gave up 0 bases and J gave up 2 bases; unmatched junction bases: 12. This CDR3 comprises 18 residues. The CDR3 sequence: CASSLGPLTGGFTDTQYF. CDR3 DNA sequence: TGCGCCAGCAGCTTGGGCCCCCTGACGGGGGGTTTCACAGATACGCAGTATTTT.

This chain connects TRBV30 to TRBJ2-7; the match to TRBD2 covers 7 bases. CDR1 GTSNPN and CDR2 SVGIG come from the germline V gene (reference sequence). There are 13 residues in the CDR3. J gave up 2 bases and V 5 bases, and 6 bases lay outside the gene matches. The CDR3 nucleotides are TGTGCCTGGGCCCCGACTAGCCCCTACGAGCAGTACTTC. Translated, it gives CAWAPTSPYEQYF. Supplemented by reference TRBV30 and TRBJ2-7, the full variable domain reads SQTIHQWPATLVQPVGSPLSLECTVEGTSNPNLYWYRQAAGRGLQLLFYSVGIGQISSEVPQNLSASRPQDRQFILSSKKLLLSDSGFYLCAWAPTSPYEQYFGPGTRLTVT.

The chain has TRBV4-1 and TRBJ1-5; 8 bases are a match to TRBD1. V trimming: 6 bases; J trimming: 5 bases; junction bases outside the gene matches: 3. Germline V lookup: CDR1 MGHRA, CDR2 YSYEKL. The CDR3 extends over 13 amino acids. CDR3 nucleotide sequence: TGCGCCAGCAGTATACAGGGGGATCAGCCCCAGCATTTT. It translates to CASSIQGDQPQHF.

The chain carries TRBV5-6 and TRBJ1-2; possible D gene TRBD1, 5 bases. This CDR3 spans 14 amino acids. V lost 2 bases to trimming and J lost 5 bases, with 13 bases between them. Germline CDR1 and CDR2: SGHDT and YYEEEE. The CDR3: CASSFDRPRYGYTF. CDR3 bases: TGTGCCAGCAGCTTCGACAGACCTAGGTATGGCTACACCTTC.

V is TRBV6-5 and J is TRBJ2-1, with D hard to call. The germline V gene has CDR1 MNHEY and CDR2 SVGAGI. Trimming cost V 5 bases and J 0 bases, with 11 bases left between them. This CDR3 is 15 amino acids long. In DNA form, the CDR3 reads TGTGCCAGCAGTCTCGACACGAACTCCTACAATGAGCAGTTCTTC. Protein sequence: CASSLDTNSYNEQFF.

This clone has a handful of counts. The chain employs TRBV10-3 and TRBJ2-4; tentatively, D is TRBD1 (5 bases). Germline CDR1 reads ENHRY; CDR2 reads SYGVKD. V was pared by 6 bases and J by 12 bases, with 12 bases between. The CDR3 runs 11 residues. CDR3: CAISAGLTQYF. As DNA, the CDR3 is TGTGCCATCAGCGCAGGGCTTACTCAGTACTTC.

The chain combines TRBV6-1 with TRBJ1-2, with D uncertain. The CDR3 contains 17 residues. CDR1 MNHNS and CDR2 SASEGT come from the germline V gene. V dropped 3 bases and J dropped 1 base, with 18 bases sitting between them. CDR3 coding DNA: TGTGCCAGCAGTGATAGTGTCCGCGGCGTAAATAACTATGGCTACACCTTC. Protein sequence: CASSDSVRGVNNYGYTF.

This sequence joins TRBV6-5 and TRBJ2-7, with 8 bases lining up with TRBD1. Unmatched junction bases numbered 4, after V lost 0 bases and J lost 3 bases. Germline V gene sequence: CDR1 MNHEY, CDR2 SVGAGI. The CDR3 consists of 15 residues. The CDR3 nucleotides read TGTGCCAGCAGTTACTCAAGGACAGGGATCTACGAGCAGTACTTC. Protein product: CASSYSRTGIYEQYF.

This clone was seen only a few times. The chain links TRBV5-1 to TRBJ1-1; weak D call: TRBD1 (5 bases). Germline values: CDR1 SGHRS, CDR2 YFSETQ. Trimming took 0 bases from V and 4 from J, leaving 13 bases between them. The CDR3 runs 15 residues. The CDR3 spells CASSLGVRAATEAFF. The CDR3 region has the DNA TGCGCCAGCAGCTTGGGAGTCAGGGCAGCCACTGAAGCTTTCTTT.